Sequencing of this T cell receptor (beta chain) was carried out in a study of T-cell reconstitution after alpha-beta-depleted transplantation in children (dated by TCRdb to about 2016). Describing the broader study: The study quantitatively tracked T-cell immune reconstitution after TCRalphabeta/CD19-depleted allogeneic hematopoietic cell transplantation in children using TCR repertoire profiling.

A single count supports this clonotype. This receptor's antigen is unknown. No per-base quality is available; no much larger clone lies one base away. Support from one read is weak. General conclusions and limits of the study: The high TCRbeta diversity at day 60 in some patients was ascribed to recipient T cells and intrathymic progenitors that had survived conditioning. The apparently early recovery of alphabetaT-cell counts about two months after transplant reportedly depended on only several hundred rapidly expanded clones that came from non-depleted graft cells. Over the following months the frequencies of hyperexpanded clones went down, and after one year T-cell counts and TCRbeta diversity were mostly credited to newly produced T cells.

The library was built by means of PCR. Instrument on record: Illumina HiSeq 2500. To normalize quantification of the TCRbeta repertoire, the TCR libraries were built with molecular barcoding that relied on unique molecular identifiers. The public reads were reprocessed in TCRdb via fastp at Q25 and MiXCR, keeping in-frame beta chains. CDR3 protein sequences are deduplicated, and each keeps its most common genes and DNA. The sample profile shows 150,000 to 200,000 distinct CDR3 sequences; roughly 10% of them were found once. The ten top clones hold under 15% of the sample. Its CDR3 holds 18 amino acids, cysteine through phenylalanine. CDR3 DNA only is kept here, 54 bases in frame from base 1. Ends trimmed: V by 3 bases, J by 7 bases; bases unmatched to a gene: 18. For CDR1 and CDR2, the germline V gene lists MDHEN and SYDVKM. Explained via the paper, the treatment or condition label denotes: allogeneic hematopoietic cell transplantation with graft depleted of TCRalphabeta T cells and CD19 B cells. Transplant recipients were children who received TCRalphabeta/CD19-depleted allogeneic hematopoietic cell grafts.

Sequencing was performed on PBMCs, taken before TCRalphabeta/CD19-depleted stem cell transplant. The clonotype originates from a boy between 2 and 15 years old with acute myeloid leukemia, due to receive a stem cell transplant. The chain was built from TRBV28 and TRBJ2-5, and 9 junctional nucleotides match TRBD2. The DNA is TGTGCCAGCAGTTTTAGCCCCGGTTCTAGCGGGGTTGGAGGGACCCAGTACTTC. This is translated as CASSFSPGSSGVGGTQYF. The CDR3, completed at both ends by the reference TRBV28 and TRBJ2-5 genes, gives the full variable domain DVKVTQSSRYLVKRTGEKVFLECVQDMDHENMFWYRQDPGLGLRLIYFSYDVKMKEKGDIPEGYSVSREKKERFSLILESASTNQTSMYLCASSFSPGSSGVGGTQYFGPGTRLLVL.